What follows is one T cell receptor (beta chain) and its context. Antigen specificity is unknown. The table came from immunoSEQ multiplex PCR; TCRdb's copy has only in-frame clones and leaves some out. Counted here are fewer than 8,500 clones, more than 75% occurring once; the ten biggest clones make up about 8.7%. The CDR3 length is 17 residues. The trim removed 1 base at V and 7 bases at J, leaving 12 bases unmatched. The V gene's germline CDR1 is SEHNR and CDR2 FQNEAQ (reference sequence). This specimen belongs to a study of immune evolution from preneoplasia to lung adenocarcinoma. Study outcomes and limitations: From normal lung to invasive adenocarcinoma, top clone frequencies appeared to decrease. Clonality was highest in normal lung, lower in later-stage lesions apparently.

This clonotype was obtained from a donor of 70 years or more with lung adenocarcinoma. Sequenced material: FFPE minimally invasive lung adenocarcinoma tissue. The V gene is TRBV7-9, the J gene TRBJ2-1, with 8 bases matching TRBD2. The CDR3, as DNA: TGTGCCAGCAGCTTAGGTCCGGGGGGGCGATCAGGGAATGAGCAGTTCTTC. This translates into CASSLGPGGRSGNEQFF.